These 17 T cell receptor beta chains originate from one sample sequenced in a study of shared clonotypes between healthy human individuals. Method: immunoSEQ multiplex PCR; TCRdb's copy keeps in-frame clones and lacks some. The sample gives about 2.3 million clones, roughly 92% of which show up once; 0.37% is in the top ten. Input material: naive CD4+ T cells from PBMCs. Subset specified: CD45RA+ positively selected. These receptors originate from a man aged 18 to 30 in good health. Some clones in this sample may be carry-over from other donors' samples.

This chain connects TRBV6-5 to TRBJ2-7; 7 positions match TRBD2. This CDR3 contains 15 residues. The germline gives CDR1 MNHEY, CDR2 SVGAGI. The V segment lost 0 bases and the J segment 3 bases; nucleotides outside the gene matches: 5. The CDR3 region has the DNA TGTGCCAGCAGTTACTCCCGCGGGAGCTTCTACGAGCAGTACTTC. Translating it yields CASSYSRGSFYEQYF.

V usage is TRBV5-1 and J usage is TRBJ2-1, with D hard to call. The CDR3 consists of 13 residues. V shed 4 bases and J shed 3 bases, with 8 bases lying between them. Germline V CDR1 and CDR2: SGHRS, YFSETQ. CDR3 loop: CASSPDGYNEQFF. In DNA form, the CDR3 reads TGCGCCAGCAGCCCGGACGGCTACAATGAGCAGTTCTTC.

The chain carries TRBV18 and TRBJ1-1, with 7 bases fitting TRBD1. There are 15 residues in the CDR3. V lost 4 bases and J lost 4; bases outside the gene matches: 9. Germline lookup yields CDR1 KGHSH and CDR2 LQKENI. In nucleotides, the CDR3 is TGTGCCAGCTCACTACAGACAGGGACCTTCACTGAAGCTTTCTTT. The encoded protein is CASSLQTGTFTEAFF.

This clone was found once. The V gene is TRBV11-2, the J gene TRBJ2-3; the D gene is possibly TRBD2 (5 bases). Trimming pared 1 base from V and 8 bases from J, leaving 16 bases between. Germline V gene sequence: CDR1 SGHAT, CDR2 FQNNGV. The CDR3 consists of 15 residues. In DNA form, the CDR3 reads TGTGCCAGCAGCTTAGGTTCTTTTCGCCTAGCTACGCAGTATTTT. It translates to CASSLGSFRLATQYF.

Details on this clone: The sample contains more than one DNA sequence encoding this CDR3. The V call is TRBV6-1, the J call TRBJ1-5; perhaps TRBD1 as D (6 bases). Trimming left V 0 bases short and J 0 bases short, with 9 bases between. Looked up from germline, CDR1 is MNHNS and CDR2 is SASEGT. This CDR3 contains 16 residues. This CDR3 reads CASSEARGYSNQPQHF. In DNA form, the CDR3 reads TGTGCCAGCAGTGAAGCCAGGGGTTATAGCAATCAGCCCCAGCATTTT.

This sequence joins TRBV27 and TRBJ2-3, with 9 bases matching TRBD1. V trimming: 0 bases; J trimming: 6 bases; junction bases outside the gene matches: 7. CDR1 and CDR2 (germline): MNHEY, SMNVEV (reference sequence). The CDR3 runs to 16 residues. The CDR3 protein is CASSLSDRGRTDTQYF. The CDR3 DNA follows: TGTGCCAGCAGTTTATCGGACAGGGGACGGACGGATACGCAGTATTTT.

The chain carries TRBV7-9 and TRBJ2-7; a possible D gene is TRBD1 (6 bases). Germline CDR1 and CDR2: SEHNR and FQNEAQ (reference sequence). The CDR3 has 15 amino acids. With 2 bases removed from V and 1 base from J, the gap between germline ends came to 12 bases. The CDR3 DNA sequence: TGTGCCAGCAGCTTACGAACAGGGCAATCCTACGAGCAGTACTTC. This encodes CASSLRTGQSYEQYF. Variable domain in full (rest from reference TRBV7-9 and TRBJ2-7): DTGVSQNPRHKITKRGQNVTFRCDPISEHNRLYWYRQTLGQGPEFLTYFQNEAQLEKSRLLSDRFSAERPKGSFSTLEIQRTEQGDSAMYLCASSLRTGQSYEQYFGPGTRLTVT.

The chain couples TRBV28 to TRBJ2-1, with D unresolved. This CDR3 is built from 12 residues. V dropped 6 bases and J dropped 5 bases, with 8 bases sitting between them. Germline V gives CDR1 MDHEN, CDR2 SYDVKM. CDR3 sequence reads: CASRITHNEQFF. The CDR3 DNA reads TGTGCCAGCAGGATCACGCACAATGAGCAGTTCTTC. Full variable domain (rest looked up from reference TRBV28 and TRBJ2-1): DVKVTQSSRYLVKRTGEKVFLECVQDMDHENMFWYRQDPGLGLRLIYFSYDVKMKEKGDIPEGYSVSREKKERFSLILESASTNQTSMYLCASRITHNEQFFGPGTRLTVL.

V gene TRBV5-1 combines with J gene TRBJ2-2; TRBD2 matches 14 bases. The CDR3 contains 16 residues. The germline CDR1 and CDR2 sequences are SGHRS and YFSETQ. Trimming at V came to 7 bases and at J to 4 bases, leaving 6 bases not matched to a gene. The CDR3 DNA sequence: TGCGCCAGCCAGGGACTAGCGGGAGACGGCACCGGGGAGCTGTTTTTT. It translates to CASQGLAGDGTGELFF.

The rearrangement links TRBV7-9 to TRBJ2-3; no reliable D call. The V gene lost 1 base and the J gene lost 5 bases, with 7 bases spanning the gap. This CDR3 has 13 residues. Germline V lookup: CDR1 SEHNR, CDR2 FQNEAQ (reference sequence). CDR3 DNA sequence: TGTGCCAGCAGCTTAGGGACCCAAGATACGCAGTATTTT. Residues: CASSLGTQDTQYF.

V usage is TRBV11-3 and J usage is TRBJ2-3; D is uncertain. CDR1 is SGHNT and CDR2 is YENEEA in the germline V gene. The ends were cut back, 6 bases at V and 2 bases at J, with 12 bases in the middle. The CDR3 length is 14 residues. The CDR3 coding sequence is TGTGCCAGCAGTCGCGACGGAGACACAGATACGCAGTATTTT. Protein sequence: CASSRDGDTDTQYF.

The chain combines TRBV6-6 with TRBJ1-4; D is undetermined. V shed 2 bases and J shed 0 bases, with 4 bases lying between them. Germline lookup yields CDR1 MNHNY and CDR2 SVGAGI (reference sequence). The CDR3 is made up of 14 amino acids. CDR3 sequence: CASSYRPTNEKLFF. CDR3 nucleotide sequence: TGTGCCAGCAGTTACAGGCCAACTAATGAAAAACTGTTTTTT.

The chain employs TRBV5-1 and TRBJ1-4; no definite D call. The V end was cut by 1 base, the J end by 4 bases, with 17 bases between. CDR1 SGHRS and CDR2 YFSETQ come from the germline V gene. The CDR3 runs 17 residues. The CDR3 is CASSLRGGRNFNEKLFF. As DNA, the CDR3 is TGCGCCAGCAGCTTGCGAGGAGGCCGCAACTTTAATGAAAAACTGTTTTTT.

This CDR3 is CASSQDIVGETQYF. CDR3 DNA: TGTGCCAGCAGCCAAGATATTGTTGGAGAGACCCAGTACTTC. The rearrangement links TRBV4-2 to TRBJ2-5, with unresolved D. Trimming cost V 0 bases and J 4 bases, with 9 bases left between them. Germline CDR1 LGHNA, CDR2 YNFKEQ. The CDR3 length is 14 residues.

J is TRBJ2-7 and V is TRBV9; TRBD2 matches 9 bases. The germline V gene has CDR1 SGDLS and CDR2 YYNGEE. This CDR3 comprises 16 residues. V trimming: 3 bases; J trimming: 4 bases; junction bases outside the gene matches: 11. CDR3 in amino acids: CASSAPKASGIYEQYF. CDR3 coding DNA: TGTGCCAGCAGCGCCCCAAAGGCTAGCGGGATATACGAGCAGTACTTC.

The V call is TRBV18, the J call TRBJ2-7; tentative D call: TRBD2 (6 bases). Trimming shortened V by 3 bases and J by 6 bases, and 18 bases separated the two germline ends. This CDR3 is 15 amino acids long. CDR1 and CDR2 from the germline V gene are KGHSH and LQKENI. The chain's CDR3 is CASSPLGGGHPEQYF. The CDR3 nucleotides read TGTGCCAGCTCACCCCTAGGAGGAGGGCATCCCGAGCAGTACTTC. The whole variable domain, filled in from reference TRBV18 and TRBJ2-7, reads NAGVMQNPRHLVRRRGQEARLRCSPMKGHSHVYWYRQLPEEGLKFMVYLQKENIIDESGMPKERFSAEFPKEGPSILRIQQVVRGDSAAYFCASSPLGGGHPEQYFGPGTRLTVT.

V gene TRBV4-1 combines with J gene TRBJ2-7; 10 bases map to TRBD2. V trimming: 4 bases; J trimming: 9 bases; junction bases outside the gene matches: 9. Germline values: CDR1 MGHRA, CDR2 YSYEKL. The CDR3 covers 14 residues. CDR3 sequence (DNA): TGCGCCAGCAGCCCACTAGCGGGACCCCTCAGGCAGTACTTC. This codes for CASSPLAGPLRQYF.